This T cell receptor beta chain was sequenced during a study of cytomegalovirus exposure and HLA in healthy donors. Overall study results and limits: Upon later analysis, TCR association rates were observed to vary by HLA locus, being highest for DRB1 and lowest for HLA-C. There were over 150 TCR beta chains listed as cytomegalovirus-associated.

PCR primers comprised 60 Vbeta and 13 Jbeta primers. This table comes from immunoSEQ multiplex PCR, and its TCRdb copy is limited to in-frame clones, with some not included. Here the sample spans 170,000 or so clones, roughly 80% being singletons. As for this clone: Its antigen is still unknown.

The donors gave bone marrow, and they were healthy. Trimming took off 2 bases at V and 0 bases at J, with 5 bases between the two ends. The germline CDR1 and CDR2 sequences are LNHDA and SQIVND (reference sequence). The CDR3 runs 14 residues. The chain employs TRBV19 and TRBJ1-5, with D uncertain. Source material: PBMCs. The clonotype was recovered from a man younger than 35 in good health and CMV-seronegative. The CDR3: CASSIRSSNQPQHF. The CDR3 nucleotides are TGTGCCAGTAGTATACGTAGTAGCAATCAGCCCCAGCATTTT.